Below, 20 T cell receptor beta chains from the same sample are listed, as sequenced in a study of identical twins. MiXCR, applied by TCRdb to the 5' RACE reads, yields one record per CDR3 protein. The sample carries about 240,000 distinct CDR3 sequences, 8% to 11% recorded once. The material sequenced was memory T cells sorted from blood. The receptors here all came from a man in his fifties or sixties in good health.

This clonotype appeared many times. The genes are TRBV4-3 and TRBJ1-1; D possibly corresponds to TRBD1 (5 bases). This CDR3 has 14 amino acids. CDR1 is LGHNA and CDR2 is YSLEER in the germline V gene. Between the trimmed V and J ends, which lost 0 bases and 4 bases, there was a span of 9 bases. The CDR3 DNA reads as TGCGCCAGCAGCCAAGATTGGGGGGGCACTGAAGCTTTCTTT. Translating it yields CASSQDWGGTEAFF.

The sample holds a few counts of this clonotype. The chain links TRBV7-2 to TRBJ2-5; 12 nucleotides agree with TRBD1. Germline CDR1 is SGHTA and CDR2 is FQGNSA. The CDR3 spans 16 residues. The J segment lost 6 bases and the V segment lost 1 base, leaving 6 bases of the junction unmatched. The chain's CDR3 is CASSLVGTGGVQTQYF. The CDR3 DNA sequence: TGTGCCAGCAGCTTAGTCGGGACAGGGGGCGTCCAGACCCAGTACTTC. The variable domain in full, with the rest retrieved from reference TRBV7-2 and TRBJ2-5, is GAGVSQSPSNKVTEKGKDVELRCDPISGHTALYWYRQSLGQGLEFLIYFQGNSAPDKSGLPSDRFSAERTGGSVSTLTIQRTQQEDSAVYLCASSLVGTGGVQTQYFGPGTRLLVL.

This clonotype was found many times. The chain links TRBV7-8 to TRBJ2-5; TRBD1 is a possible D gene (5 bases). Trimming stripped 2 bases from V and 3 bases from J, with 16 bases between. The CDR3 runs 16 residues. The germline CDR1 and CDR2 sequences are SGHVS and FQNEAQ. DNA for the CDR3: TGTGCCAGCAGCTTACCCTCCCAAGGGGCGAAAGAGACCCAGTACTTC. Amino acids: CASSLPSQGAKETQYF.

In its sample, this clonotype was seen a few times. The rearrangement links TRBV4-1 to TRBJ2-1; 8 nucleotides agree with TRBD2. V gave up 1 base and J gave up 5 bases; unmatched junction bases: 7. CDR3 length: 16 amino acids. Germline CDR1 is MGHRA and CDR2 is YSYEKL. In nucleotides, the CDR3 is TGCGCCAGCAGCCAAGTGCTGTCTAGCGGGCACAATGAGCAGTTCTTC. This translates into CASSQVLSSGHNEQFF.

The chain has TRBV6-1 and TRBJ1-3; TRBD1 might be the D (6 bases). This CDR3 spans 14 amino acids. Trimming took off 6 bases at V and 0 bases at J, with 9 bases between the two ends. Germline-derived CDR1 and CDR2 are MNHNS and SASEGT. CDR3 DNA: TGTGCCAGCAGAGGGGGGGACTCTGGAAACACCATATATTTT. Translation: CASRGGDSGNTIYF.

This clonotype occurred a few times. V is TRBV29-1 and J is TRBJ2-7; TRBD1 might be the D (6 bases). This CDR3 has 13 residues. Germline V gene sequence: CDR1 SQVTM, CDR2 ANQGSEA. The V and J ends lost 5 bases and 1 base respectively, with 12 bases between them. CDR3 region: CSVIQGFSYEQYF. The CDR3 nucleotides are TGCAGCGTTATACAGGGTTTTTCCTACGAGCAGTACTTC.

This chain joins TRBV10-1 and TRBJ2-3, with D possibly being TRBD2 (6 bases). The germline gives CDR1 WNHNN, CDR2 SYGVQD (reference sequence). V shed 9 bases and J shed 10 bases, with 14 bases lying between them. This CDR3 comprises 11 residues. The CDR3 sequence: CASGSGAAQYF. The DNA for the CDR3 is TGCGCCAGTGGATCGGGAGCGGCGCAGTATTTT.

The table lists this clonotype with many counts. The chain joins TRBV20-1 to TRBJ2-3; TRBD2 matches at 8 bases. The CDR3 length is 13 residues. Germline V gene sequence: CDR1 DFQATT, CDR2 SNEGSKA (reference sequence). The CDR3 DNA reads TGCACGAGCGGGAGAGGGGGCACAGATACGCAGTATTTT. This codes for CTSGRGGTDTQYF.

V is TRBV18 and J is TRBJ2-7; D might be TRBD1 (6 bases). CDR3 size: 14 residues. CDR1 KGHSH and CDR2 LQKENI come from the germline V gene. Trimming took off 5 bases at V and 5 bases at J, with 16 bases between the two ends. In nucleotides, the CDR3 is TGTGCCAGCTCATTGGGACCTGGGGGCCACGAGCAGTACTTC. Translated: CASSLGPGGHEQYF.

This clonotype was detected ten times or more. The CDR3 DNA sequence: TGCGCCAGCAGCGGGTTAGGGGGGGGCTATTACAATGAGCAGTTCTTC. Encoded protein: CASSGLGGGYYNEQFF. The chain employs TRBV4-1 and TRBJ2-1; possible D gene TRBD2, 7 bases. There are 16 residues in the CDR3. The V end lost 5 bases, the J end lost 4 bases, and 18 bases lay between the germline ends. The germline V gene has CDR1 MGHRA and CDR2 YSYEKL.

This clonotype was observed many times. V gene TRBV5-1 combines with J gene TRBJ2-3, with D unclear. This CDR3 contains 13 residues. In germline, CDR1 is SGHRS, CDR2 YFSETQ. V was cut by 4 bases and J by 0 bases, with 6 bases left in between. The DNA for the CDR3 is TGCGCCAGCAGCGCCTACAGCACAGATACGCAGTATTTT. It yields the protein CASSAYSTDTQYF.

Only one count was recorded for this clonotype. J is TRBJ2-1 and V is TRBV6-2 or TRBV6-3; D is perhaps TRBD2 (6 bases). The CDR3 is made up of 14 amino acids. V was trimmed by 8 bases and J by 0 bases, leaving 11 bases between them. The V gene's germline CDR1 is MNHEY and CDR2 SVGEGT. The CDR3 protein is CASRSGPSYNEQFF. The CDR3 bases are TGTGCCAGCCGAAGCGGGCCCTCCTACAATGAGCAGTTCTTC.

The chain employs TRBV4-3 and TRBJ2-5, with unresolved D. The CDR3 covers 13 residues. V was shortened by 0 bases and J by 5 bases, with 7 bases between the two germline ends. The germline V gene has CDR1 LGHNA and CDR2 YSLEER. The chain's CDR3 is CASSQEGRETQYF. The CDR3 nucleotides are TGCGCCAGCAGCCAAGAAGGTCGGGAGACCCAGTACTTC.

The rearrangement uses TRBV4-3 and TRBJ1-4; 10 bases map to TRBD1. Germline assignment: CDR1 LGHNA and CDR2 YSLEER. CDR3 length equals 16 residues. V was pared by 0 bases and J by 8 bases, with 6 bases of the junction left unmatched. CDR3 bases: TGCGCCAGCAGCCAAGAGAAGGGACAGGGGCAGGAAAAACTGTTTTTT. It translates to CASSQEKGQGQEKLFF.

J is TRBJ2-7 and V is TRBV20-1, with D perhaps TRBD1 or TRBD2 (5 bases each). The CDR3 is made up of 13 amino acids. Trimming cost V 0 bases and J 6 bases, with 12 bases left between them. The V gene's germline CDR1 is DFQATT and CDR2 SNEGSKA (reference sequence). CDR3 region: CSAREVLRGEQYF. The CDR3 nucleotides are TGCAGTGCTAGAGAGGTCCTGAGGGGCGAGCAGTACTTC.

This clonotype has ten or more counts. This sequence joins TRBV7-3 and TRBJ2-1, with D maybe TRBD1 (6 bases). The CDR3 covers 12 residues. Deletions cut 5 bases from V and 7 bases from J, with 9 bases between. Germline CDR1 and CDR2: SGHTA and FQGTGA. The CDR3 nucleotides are TGTGCCAGCAGCCAGGGGAGAAATGAGCAGTTCTTC. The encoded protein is CASSQGRNEQFF.

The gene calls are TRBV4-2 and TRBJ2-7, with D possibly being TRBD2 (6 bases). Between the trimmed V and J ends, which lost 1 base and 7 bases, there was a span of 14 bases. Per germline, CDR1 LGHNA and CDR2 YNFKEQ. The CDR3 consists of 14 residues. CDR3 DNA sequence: TGTGCCAGCAGCCAAGGGTCCCTCCTAGCGGAGCAGTACTTC. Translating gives CASSQGSLLAEQYF.

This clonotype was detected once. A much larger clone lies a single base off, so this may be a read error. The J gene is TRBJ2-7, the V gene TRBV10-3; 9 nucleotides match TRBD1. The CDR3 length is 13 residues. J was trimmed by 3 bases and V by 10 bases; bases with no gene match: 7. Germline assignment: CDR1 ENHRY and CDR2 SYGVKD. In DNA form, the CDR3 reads TGTGCCAACACCGCGGGACAGGGCTACGAGCAGTACTTC. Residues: CANTAGQGYEQYF.

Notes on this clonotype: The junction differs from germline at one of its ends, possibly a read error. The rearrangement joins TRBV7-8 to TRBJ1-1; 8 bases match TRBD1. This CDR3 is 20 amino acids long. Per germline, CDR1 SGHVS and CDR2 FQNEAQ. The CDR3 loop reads CASSLAQNINGRTGNTEAFF. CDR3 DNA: TGTGCCAGCAGCCTAGCGCAAAACATAAACGGGAGGACAGGGAATACTGAAGCTTTCTTT. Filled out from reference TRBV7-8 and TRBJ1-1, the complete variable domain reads GAGVSQSPRYKVAKRGQDVALRCDPISGHVSLFWYQQALGQGPEFLTYFQNEAQLDKSGLPSDRFFAERPEGSVSTLKIQRTQQEDSAVYLCASSLAQNINGRTGNTEAFFGQGTRLTVV.

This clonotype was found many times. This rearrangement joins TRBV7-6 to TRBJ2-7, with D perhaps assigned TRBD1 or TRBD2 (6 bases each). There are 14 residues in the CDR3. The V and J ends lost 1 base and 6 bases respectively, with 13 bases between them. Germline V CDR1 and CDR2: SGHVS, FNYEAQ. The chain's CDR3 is CASSLGGGTVEQYF. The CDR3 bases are TGTGCCAGCAGCTTAGGAGGGGGGACGGTCGAGCAGTACTTC.